This T cell receptor beta chain comes out of a study of CD8 T cells in ankylosing spondylitis. Study results and caveats: Among TCR beta sequences, a motif of fewer than 10 highly homologous variants appeared characteristic of ankylosing spondylitis blood. Earlier work had already found some motif variants in reactive arthritis synovial fluid and blood. According to the report, clones linked to the disease were significantly enriched in matched synovial fluid samples taken from ankylosing spondylitis patients.

Quantitative 5'-RACE with molecular barcodes was used to make the TCR beta libraries. A single record per CDR3 protein comes from TCRdb applying MiXCR to the 5' RACE reads. Seen here are 300,000 to 400,000 distinct CDR3 sequences, around 20% observed once, and the top ten hold about 16%. V dropped 6 bases and J dropped 2 bases, with 11 bases sitting between them. The CDR3 is made up of 14 amino acids. This clonotype occurred a few times. The antigen remains unidentified. Sequenced: blood, either unsorted or a sorted T cell fraction (not recorded which). This sequence was found in a male donor with ankylosing spondylitis. The chain couples TRBV12-3 or TRBV12-4 to TRBJ2-1; tentatively, D is TRBD2 (5 bases). CDR3 residues: CASSPTRTYNEQFF. The CDR3, as DNA: TGTGCCAGCAGCCCTACTAGAACCTACAATGAGCAGTTCTTC.